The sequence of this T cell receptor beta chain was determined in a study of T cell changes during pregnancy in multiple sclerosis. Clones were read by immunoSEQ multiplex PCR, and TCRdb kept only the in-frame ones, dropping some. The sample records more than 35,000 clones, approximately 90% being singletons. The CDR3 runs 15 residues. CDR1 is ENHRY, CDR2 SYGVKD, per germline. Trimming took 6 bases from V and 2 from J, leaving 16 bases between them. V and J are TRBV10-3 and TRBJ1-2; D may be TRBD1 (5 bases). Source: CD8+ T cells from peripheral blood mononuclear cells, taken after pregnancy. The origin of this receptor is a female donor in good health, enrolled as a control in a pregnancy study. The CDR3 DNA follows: TGTGCCATCAGGGCAGGGCCAAACCTAAACTATGGCTACACCTTC. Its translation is CAIRAGPNLNYGYTF.